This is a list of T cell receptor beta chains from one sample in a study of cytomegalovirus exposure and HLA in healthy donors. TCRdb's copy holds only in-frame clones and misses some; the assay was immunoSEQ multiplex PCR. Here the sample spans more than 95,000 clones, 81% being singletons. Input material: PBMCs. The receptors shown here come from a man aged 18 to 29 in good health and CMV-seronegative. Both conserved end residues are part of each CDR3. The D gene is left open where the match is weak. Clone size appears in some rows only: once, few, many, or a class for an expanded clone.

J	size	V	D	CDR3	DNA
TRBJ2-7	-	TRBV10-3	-	CAISESGSEQYF	TGTGCCATCAGTGAGTCCGGGTCCGAGCAGTACTTC
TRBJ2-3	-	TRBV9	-	CASSVTGAVTDTQYF	TGTGCCAGCAGCGTAACTGGAGCGGTCACAGATACGCAGTATTTT
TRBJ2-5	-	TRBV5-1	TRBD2	CASSLGLAGGKETQYF	TGCGCCAGCAGCTTGGGACTAGCGGGGGGGAAAGAGACCCAGTACTTC
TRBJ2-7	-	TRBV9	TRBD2	CASSTSGSYEQYF	TGTGCCAGCAGTACTAGCGGCTCCTACGAGCAGTACTTC
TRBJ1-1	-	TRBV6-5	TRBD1	CASRVPGTGTEAFF	TGTGCCAGCCGAGTACCCGGGACAGGGACTGAAGCTTTCTTT
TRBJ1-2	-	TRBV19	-	CASVSEDYGYTF	TGTGCCAGTGTGAGCGAGGACTATGGCTACACCTTC
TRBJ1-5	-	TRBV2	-	CASRQGGGQPQHF	TGTGCCAGCAGACAGGGTGGCGGTCAGCCCCAGCATTTT
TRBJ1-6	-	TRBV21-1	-	CASSKAQRTTGGPLHF	TGTGCCAGCAGCAAAGCGCAGAGGACCACCGGGGGTCCCCTCCACTTT
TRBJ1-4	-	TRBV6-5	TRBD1	CASSSRQGRTNEKLFF	TGTGCCAGCAGTTCCAGACAGGGCCGGACTAATGAAAAACTGTTTTTT
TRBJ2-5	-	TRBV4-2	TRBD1	CASSQEGRGQGQYF	TGTGCCAGCAGCCAAGAAGGCAGGGGGCAGGGGCAGTACTTC
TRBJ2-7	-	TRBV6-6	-	CASSHQGPEQYF	TGTGCCAGCAGCCACCAGGGGCCCGAGCAGTACTTC
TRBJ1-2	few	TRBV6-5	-	CASSWVQGYGYTF	TGTGCCAGCAGTTGGGTACAGGGCTATGGCTACACCTTC
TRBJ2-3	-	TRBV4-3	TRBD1	CASSPIQGADTQYF	TGCGCCAGCAGCCCCATACAGGGGGCAGATACGCAGTATTTT
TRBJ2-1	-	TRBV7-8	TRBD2	CASSLGARGGNEQFF	TGTGCCAGCAGCCTTGGGGCGCGGGGGGGCAATGAGCAGTTCTTC
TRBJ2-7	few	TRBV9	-	CASSVAAGTERGAHF	-
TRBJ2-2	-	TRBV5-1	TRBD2	CASSPYVGGDTGELFF	TGCGCCAGCAGCCCCTACGTTGGGGGGGACACCGGGGAGCTGTTTTTT
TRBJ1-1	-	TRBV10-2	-	CASSASSGGTEAFF	TGCGCCAGCAGCGCGAGTTCAGGAGGAACTGAAGCTTTCTTT
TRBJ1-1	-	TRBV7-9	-	CASSPDRWEAFF	TGTGCCAGCAGCCCCGACAGGTGGGAAGCTTTCTTT
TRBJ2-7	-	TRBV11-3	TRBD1	CATHNQRQGDHEQYF	TGTGCCACCCATAACCAAAGACAGGGTGATCACGAGCAGTACTTC
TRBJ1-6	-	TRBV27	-	CASSPFGDYNSPLHF	TGTGCCAGCAGCCCCTTCGGGGATTATAATTCACCCCTCCACTTT
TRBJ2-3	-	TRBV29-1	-	CSALGAASTDTQYF	TGCAGCGCCCTGGGGGCAGCTAGCACAGATACGCAGTATTTT
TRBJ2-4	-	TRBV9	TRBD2	CASSPRWEGNNIQYF	TGTGCCAGCAGCCCCCGGTGGGAGGGGAACAACATTCAGTACTTC
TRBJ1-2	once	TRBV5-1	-	CASSLLQDPVDYGYTF	TGCGCCAGCAGCCTTCTACAGGACCCCGTTGACTATGGCTACACCTTC
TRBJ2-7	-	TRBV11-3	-	CASSASGGSPYEQYF	TGTGCCAGCAGCGCCTCTGGGGGGTCGCCCTACGAGCAGTACTTC
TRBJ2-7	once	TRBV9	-	CASSVMGGQVSHEQYF	TGTGCCAGCAGCGTAATGGGTGGGCAGGTTAGTCACGAGCAGTACTTC
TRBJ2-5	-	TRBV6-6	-	CASGLQETQYF	TGTGCCTCAGGTCTTCAAGAGACCCAGTACTTC
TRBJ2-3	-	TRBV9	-	CASSAGHSVTDTQYF	TGTGCCAGCAGCGCCGGACACAGCGTAACAGATACGCAGTATTTT
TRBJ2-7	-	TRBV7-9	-	CASSGRGKDYEQYF	TGTGCCAGCAGCGGCAGGGGAAAGGACTACGAGCAGTACTTC
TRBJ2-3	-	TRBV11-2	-	CASSSYKGKADTQYF	TGTGCCAGCAGCTCCTACAAGGGGAAGGCAGATACGCAGTATTTT